What follows describes a single T cell receptor beta chain. The source of the sample is a study of blood T cell repertoires in COVID-19. V lost 3 bases to trimming and J lost 0 bases, with 8 bases between them. The V gene's germline CDR1 is LGHNA and CDR2 YNFKEQ. The CDR3 sequence is 15 residues long. Original processing notes: Estimates of nucleated cell counts were drawn from the amplification of reference gene primers. The data were produced by immunoSEQ multiplex PCR, yet TCRdb's version contains in-frame clones alone and is incomplete. From that table come the V and J calls and clone size; the DNA was used to work out D and trimming. The data show just under 350,000 clones, around 88% seen once.

The sample consisted of peripheral blood. The TCR sequence derives from a young man with active or convalescent COVID-19. The V and J genes are TRBV4-2 and TRBJ1-4; the D is unclear. This CDR3 is CASSQFTATNEKLFF. CDR3 in DNA: TGTGCCAGCAGCCAGTTCACGGCAACTAATGAAAAACTGTTTTTT.